The rows below give T cell receptor beta chains drawn from one sample of a study of cytomegalovirus exposure and HLA in healthy donors. Some clones are missing from TCRdb's copy, which holds only in-frame ones; the method was immunoSEQ multiplex PCR. The sample lists 75,000 to 90,000 clones, 75% to 90% occurring once. The source material was PBMCs. The source is a man aged 40-55 years in good health and CMV-seropositive. CDR3s include the opening cysteine and the closing phenylalanine or tryptophan. Each record gives: clone size, V gene, D gene, J gene, CDR3 protein, CDR3 DNA. The D gene is left open where the match is weak. Size is omitted from some rows. Given values are once, few, many or a class for expanded clones.

>NA|TRBV28|TRBD2|TRBJ2-1
CATGTSCEQFF
TGTGCCACCGGGACTAGCTGTGAGCAGTTCTTC
>NA|TRBV7-9|NA|TRBJ2-7
CSSSPLHYEQYF
TGTTCCAGCAGCCCACTTCACTACGAGCAGTACTTC
>NA|TRBV30|NA|TRBJ2-7
CAWTPVSSYEQYF
TGTGCCTGGACCCCTGTATCCTCCTACGAGCAGTACTTC
>NA|TRBV2|TRBD1|TRBJ2-3
CASSAGDRGFSGDTQYF
TGTGCCAGCAGTGCTGGGGACAGGGGATTCTCGGGGGATACGCAGTATTTT
>NA|TRBV5-4|NA|TRBJ2-1
CASSLERLYNEQFF
TGTGCCAGCAGCTTAGAACGACTCTACAATGAGCAGTTCTTC
>NA|TRBV19|NA|TRBJ1-1
CASSVNRVNTEAFF
TGTGCCAGTAGTGTGAACAGGGTAAACACTGAAGCTTTCTTT
>few|TRBV2|TRBD2|TRBJ2-2
CASRLRGVRTGELFF
TGTGCCAGCAGATTACGGGGGGTGAGGACCGGGGAGCTGTTTTTT
>NA|TRBV4-1|NA|TRBJ1-1
CASSNPTFPTEAFF
TGCGCCAGCAGCAACCCGACATTTCCCACTGAAGCTTTCTTT
>NA|TRBV29-1|TRBD1|TRBJ1-1
CSILTGLNTEAFF
TGCAGCATCTTGACAGGGCTGAACACTGAAGCTTTCTTT
>once|TRBV29-1|NA|TRBJ1-4
CSVAGRTATNEKLFF
TGCAGCGTTGCAGGGAGGACTGCAACTAATGAAAAACTGTTTTTT
>NA|TRBV5-1|NA|TRBJ2-7
CASSWGGTFSSYEQYF
TGCGCCAGCAGTTGGGGTGGGACTTTTAGCTCCTACGAGCAGTACTTC
>NA|TRBV28|NA|TRBJ2-3
CASTLPHNREEGTDTQYF
TGTGCCAGCACCCTTCCCCATAACAGGGAAGAGGGCACAGATACGCAGTATTTT
>once|TRBV19|TRBD1|TRBJ2-7
CASSGTGEREQYF
TGTGCCAGTAGTGGGACAGGGGAACGCGAGCAGTACTTC
>NA|TRBV19|NA|TRBJ2-5
CASSIQGETQYF
TGTGCCAGTAGTATTCAGGGAGAGACCCAGTACTTC
>NA|TRBV10-2|NA|TRBJ1-4
CASSESATSYRVFF
TGCGCCAGCAGTGAGTCGGCCACCTCCTACAGGGTGTTTTTT
>NA|TRBV15|NA|TRBJ2-1
CATHGRTYNEQFF
TGTGCCACCCATGGACGGACATACAATGAGCAGTTCTTC
>NA|TRBV7-9|NA|TRBJ1-1
CSSSDRGGYTEAFF
TGTTCCAGCAGCGATAGGGGAGGGTACACTGAAGCTTTCTTT
>few|TRBV10-3|TRBD2|TRBJ2-7
CAVGLAGRTYEQYF
TGTGCCGTGGGACTAGCGGGGAGGACCTACGAGCAGTACTTC
>NA|TRBV6-1|NA|TRBJ2-7
CASRQQDITYEQYF
TGTGCCAGCAGACAACAGGATATAACCTACGAGCAGTACTTC
>NA|TRBV18|NA|TRBJ2-1
CASSSYFNEQFF
TGTGCCAGCTCATCTTACTTCAATGAGCAGTTCTTC
>NA|TRBV5-1|TRBD1|TRBJ1-2
CASSPRTGGNYGNTF
TGCGCCAGCAGCCCAAGGACAGGGGGCAACTATGGCAACACCTTC
>NA|TRBV5-5|TRBD1|TRBJ2-3
CASSLAGRQGSSTDTQYF
TGTGCCAGCAGCTTGGCCGGAAGACAGGGTTCTAGCACAGATACGCAGTATTTT
>NA|TRBV2|TRBD1|TRBJ2-2
CASNFDREKYTGELFF
TGTGCCAGCAATTTCGACAGGGAGAAGTACACCGGGGAGCTGTTTTTT
>NA|TRBV10-2|NA|TRBJ2-3
CASCNPGSDTQYF
TGCGCCAGCTGTAATCCAGGATCAGATACGCAGTATTTT
>NA|TRBV5-1|TRBD1|TRBJ1-3
CASSPTGRTNTYSGNTIYF
TGCGCCAGCAGCCCGACAGGGCGTACCAACACTTACTCTGGAAACACCATATATTTT
>NA|TRBV14|TRBD2|TRBJ2-3
CASSQGLAGVGMQYF
TGTGCCAGCAGCCAAGGACTAGCGGGGGTCGGCATGCAGTATTTT
>NA|TRBV7-3|NA|TRBJ1-2
CASSLGGGDGYTF
TGTGCCAGCAGCTTGGGGGGGGGCGACGGCTACACCTTC
>NA|TRBV6-6|NA|TRBJ1-5
CASSFLPQGNQPQHF
TGTGCCAGCAGTTTTTTACCTCAGGGCAATCAGCCCCAGCATTTT
>NA|TRBV15|TRBD2|TRBJ2-3
CATSSSGRGGDTQYF
TGTGCCACCAGCAGCAGCGGGAGAGGTGGAGATACGCAGTATTTT
>NA|TRBV9|TRBD2|TRBJ2-1
CASSAGTSGRYNEQFF
TGTGCCAGCAGCGCCGGGACTAGCGGGAGGTACAATGAGCAGTTCTTC
>NA|TRBV7-2|NA|TRBJ2-7
CASSRGGGPEGYEQYF
TGTGCCAGCAGCCGAGGCGGGGGCCCGGAGGGGTACGAGCAGTACTTC
>few|TRBV28|TRBD2|TRBJ2-2
CASSQRGYTGELFF
TGTGCCAGCTCCCAGCGGGGATACACCGGGGAGCTGTTTTTT
>NA|TRBV28|NA|TRBJ2-1
CASSRGGANEQFF
TGTGCCAGCAGCAGGGGAGGGGCCAATGAGCAGTTCTTC
>NA|TRBV2|NA|TRBJ1-6
CASSSERRSSPLHF
TGTGCCAGCAGTTCCGAACGCCGTAGTTCACCCCTCCACTTT
>NA|TRBV5-4|TRBD1|TRBJ2-3
CASSRQGAGPADTQYF
TGTGCCAGCAGCCGACAGGGGGCGGGGCCCGCAGATACGCAGTATTTT